This TCR beta chain was identified during a study of T cell responses to AZD1222 COVID-19 vaccine. TCRdb's table, derived via immunoSEQ multiplex PCR, lists solely in-frame clones and lacks some. Reported are about 140,000 clones; the ten largest clones contain 2% to 2.5%. The clonotype comes from an adult in good health. Sequenced input: peripheral blood.

The CDR3 nucleotides are TGCGCCAGCAGCTTGGCTAACAGGGTGTCGGGCACTGAAGCTTTCTTT. Protein product: CASSLANRVSGTEAFF. This chain uses TRBV5-1 with TRBJ1-1; D is possibly TRBD1 (6 bases). The CDR3 covers 16 residues. Trimming stripped 0 bases from V and 4 bases from J, with 16 bases between. Germline V gene data show CDR1 as SGHRS and CDR2 as YFSETQ.